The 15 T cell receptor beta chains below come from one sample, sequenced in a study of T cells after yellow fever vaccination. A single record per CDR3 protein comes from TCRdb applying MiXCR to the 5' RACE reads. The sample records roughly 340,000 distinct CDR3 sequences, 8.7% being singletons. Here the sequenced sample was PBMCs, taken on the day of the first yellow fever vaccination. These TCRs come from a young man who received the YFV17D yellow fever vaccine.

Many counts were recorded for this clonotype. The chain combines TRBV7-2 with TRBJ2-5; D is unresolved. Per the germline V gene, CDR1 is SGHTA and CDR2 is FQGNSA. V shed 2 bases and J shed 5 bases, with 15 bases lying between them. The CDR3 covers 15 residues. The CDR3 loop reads CASSLNPPGAETQYF. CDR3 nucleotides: TGTGCCAGCAGCTTAAACCCCCCAGGAGCGGAGACCCAGTACTTC.

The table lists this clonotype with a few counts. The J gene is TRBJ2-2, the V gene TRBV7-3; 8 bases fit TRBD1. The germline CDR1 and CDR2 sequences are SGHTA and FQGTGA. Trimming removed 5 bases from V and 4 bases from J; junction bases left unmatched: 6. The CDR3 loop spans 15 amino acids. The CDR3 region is CASSPGGWGTGELFF. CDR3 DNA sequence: TGTGCCAGCAGCCCAGGGGGCTGGGGCACCGGGGAGCTGTTTTTT.

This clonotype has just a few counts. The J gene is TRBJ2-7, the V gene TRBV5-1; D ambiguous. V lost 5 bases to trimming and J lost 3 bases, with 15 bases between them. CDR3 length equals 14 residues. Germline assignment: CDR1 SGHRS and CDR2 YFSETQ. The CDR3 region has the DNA TGCGCCAGCAGATTAGCCTCCTTGAGCTACGAGCAGTACTTC. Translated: CASRLASLSYEQYF.

The CDR3 spells CASSLGTGLGDTQYF. CDR3 nucleotide sequence: TGTGCCAGCAGTTTAGGAACAGGGCTCGGAGATACGCAGTATTTT. The rearrangement joins TRBV12-3 or TRBV12-4 to TRBJ2-3; D perhaps matches TRBD1 (6 bases). This CDR3 has 15 residues. V was cut by 1 base and J by 5 bases, with 13 bases left in between.

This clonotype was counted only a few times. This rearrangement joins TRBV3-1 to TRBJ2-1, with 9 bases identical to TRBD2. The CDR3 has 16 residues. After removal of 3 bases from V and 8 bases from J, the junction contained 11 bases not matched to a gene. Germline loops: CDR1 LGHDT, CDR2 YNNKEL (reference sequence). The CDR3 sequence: CASSHSIQRGAYEQFF. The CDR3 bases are TGTGCCAGCAGCCATAGTATCCAGCGGGGGGCGTATGAGCAGTTCTTC.

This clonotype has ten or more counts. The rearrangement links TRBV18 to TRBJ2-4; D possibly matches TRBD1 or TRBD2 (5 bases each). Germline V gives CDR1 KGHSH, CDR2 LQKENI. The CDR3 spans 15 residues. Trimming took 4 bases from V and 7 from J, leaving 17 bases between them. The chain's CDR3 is CASSRGDAGGNIQYF. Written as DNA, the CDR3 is TGTGCCAGCTCACGAGGGGACGCCGGTGGGAACATTCAGTACTTC.

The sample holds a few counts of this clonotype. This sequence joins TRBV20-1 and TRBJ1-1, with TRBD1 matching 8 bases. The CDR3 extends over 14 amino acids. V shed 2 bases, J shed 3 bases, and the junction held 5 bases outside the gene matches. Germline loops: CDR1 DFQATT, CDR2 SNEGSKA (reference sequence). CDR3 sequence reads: CSARPGGADTEAFF. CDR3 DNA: TGCAGTGCTAGACCAGGGGGCGCCGACACTGAAGCTTTCTTT.

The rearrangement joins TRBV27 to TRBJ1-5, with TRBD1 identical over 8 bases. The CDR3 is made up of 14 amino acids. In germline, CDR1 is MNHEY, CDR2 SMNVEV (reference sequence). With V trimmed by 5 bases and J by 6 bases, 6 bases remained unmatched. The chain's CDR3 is CASSPDRGSQPQHF. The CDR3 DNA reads TGTGCCAGCAGTCCAGACAGGGGAAGTCAGCCCCAGCATTTT.

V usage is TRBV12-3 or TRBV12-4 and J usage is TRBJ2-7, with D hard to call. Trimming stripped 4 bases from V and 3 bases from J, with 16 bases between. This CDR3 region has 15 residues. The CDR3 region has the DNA TGTGCCAGCAGTTCCTCACCGGAACCCCTCTACGAGCAGTACTTC. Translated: CASSSSPEPLYEQYF.

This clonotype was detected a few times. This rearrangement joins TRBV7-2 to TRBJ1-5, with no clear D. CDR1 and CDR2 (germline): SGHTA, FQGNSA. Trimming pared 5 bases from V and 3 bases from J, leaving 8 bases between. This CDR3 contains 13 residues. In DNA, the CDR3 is TGTGCCAGCAGCCCTTGGACCAATCAGCCCCAGCATTTT. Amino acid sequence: CASSPWTNQPQHF.

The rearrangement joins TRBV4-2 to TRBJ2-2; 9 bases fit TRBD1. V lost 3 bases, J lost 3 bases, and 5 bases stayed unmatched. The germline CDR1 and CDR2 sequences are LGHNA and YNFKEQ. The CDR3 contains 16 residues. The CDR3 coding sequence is TGTGCCAGCAGCCAGGATGACAGGGGGGACACCGGGGAGCTGTTTTTT. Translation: CASSQDDRGDTGELFF.

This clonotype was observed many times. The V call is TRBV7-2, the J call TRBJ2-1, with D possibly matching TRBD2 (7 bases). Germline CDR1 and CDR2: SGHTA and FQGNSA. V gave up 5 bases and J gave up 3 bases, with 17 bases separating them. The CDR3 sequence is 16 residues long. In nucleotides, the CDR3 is TGTGCCAGCAGCCCTTTGGGGGGGGCAGACTACAATGAGCAGTTCTTC. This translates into CASSPLGGADYNEQFF.

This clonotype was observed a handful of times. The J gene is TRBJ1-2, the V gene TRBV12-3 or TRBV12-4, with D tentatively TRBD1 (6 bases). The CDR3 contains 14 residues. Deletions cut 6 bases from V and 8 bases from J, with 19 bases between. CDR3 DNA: TGTGCCAGCAGACCTCAGCGACAGGTGCGAGGCTACACCTTC. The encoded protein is CASRPQRQVRGYTF.

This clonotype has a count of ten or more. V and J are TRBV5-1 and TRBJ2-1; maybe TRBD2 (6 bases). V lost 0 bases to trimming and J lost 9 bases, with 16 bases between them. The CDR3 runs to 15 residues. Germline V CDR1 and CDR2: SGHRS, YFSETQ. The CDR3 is CASSLAGRWFPEQFF. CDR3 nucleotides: TGCGCCAGCAGCTTGGCGGGGAGGTGGTTCCCTGAGCAGTTCTTC.

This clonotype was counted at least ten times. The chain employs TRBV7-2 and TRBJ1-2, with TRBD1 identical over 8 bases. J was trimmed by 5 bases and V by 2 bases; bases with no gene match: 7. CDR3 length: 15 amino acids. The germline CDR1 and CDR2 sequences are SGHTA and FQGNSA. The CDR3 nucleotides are TGTGCCAGCAGCTTACCGGGACAGGTCCTTTATGGCTACACCTTC. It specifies CASSLPGQVLYGYTF.